The text below deals with one T cell receptor beta chain. There is no known antigen for this receptor. Per-base qualities were not stored, and no clone one base away is much larger. The data originate from a study of human T cells and chemical hapten exposure (dated by TCRdb to 2020 to 2022). Concerning the study at large: For sensitization, 2% DPC in acetone was applied to a roughly 2 cm by roughly 2 cm area of upper inner arm skin. Throughout the study period of about 22 weeks, patients also received therapeutic DPC doses to the scalp every week. Patch tests used Finn chambers with 0.01% DPC on the upper back, scored after 6 days by International Contact Dermatitis Research Group standards. Alopecia areata with under or over 50% scalp involvement, alopecia totalis and alopecia universalis were represented in the patient cohort, which was mostly female. The libraries were sequenced as a pool, and the TCR yield per sample differed mostly because of small variations in library volumes within the pool. The study tracked peripheral blood TCR repertoire changes in vivo during primary and secondary sensitization to the hapten diphenylcyclopropenone (DPC) in alopecia patients. Patient blood was sampled pre-sensitization (week 0) and at 2, 6 and about 24 weeks after DPC sensitization. Approximately 28 alopecia patients gave blood for TCR sequencing at one to four time points (pre-sensitization, 2, 6 and 24 weeks). Overall study outcomes, separate from this receptor: All patients had alopecia, a presumed autoimmune disease, so their immune response might differ from that of healthy individuals. Expanded TCRs formed significantly more large CDR3 similarity clusters than pre-sensitization or healthy control sets, consistent with antigen-driven responses. DPC sensitization did not change the number of TCRs with a frequency above 1 in 1000, and there was no evidence of changes in global repertoire structure. Patch test score was positively correlated with the number of PT1 expanded TCRs, with significance at thresholds 8, 16 and 32 but not at 4. After repeated subsampling, the strength of the expansion versus patch-test correlation and the threshold at which it became significant changed.

CDR1 KGHDR and CDR2 SFDVKD were looked up in the germline V gene. The CDR3, cysteine through phenylalanine, is 16 amino acids long. Only the CDR3 DNA stays, 48 bases, in frame from base 1. Unmatched junction bases come to 7, with V trimmed by 3 bases and J by 4 bases. Library prep was done by RACE. Sequenced using a NextSeq 500. During library preparation, unique molecular identifiers were attached to individual cDNA molecules so that TCRs could be counted quantitatively and reproducibly. Each blood RNA sample was used to sequence both TCR alpha and TCR beta chains. Under the source paper's analysis protocol: Samples had a median of roughly 100,000 TCRs, with a range from about 23,224 to 690,600. V, J and CDR3 annotation of the TCR reads was carried out using the Decombinator software suite. To make PS versus PT1 abundance plots, every sample was subsampled to the same number of TCRs (28,000). TCRs were defined as expanded if absent before sensitization and observed at least eight times at the 2-week time point. TCRdb ran its own pipeline on the public reads, namely fastp trimming at Q25 and MiXCR clone calling, and kept in-frame beta chains. Entries that share a CDR3 protein sequence are merged under the most common genes and DNA. The V and J calls reflect TCRdb's pipeline rather than the authors' work. A total of 85,000 to 100,000 distinct CDR3 sequences appear in this sample, around 10% of them only once. Clones ranked in the top ten supply more than 2% of the sample.

The intended sense of this specimen's time point label: patch test 2, 6 weeks after DPC sensitization. The meaning of the sample's treatment or condition label: therapeutic diphenylcyclopropenone sensitization with weekly scalp DPC. At each patch-test visit, blood was drawn before the patch test was applied. Patients were considered eligible if aged 18 to 70, diagnosed with alopecia and deemed suitable for DPC therapy, and patients were excluded if pregnant. Unfractionated whole blood was collected in Tempus Blood RNA tubes, and total RNA was extracted from that blood. The chain uses TRBV24-1 and TRBJ2-3, with 9 bases in between that match TRBD2. The source of this sequence is a man aged 35 to 55 with alopecia areata. Some clones in this sample may be carry-over from other donors' samples. Sequences were derived from whole blood, sampled in connection with sensitization to the hapten diphenylcyclopropenone (DPC). The DNA sequence is given as TGTGCCACCAGTGATAATAGCGGGAGCTCTGCAGATACGCAGTATTTT. It translates as CATSDNSGSSADTQYF.